This note documents a single T cell receptor (beta chain) sequence. Use of 60 Vbeta and 13 Jbeta primers characterized the PCR. Only in-frame clones appear in the TCRdb table, and some are missing; sequencing was by immunoSEQ multiplex PCR. The specimen's table records more than 45,000 clones. This CDR3 spans 14 amino acids. Trimming shortened V by 0 bases and J by 5 bases, and 12 bases separated the two germline ends. CDR1 is SGDLS, CDR2 YYNGEE, per germline. This specimen belongs to a study of cytomegalovirus exposure and HLA in healthy donors. The sequence came from an older woman in good health and CMV-seropositive. The rearrangement uses TRBV9 and TRBJ2-7, with D perhaps matching TRBD1 (6 bases). Sequencing input: PBMCs. In DNA form, the CDR3 reads TGTGCCAGCAGCGTAGGATTTGGGGGCCACGAGCAGTACTTC. Protein: CASSVGFGGHEQYF.